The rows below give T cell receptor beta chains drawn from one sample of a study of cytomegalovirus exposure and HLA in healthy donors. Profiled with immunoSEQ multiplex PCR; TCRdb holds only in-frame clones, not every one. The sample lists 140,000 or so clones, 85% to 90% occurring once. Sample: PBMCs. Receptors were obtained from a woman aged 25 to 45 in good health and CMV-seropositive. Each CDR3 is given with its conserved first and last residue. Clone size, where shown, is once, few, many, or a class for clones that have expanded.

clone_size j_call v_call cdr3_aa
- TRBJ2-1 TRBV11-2 CASSLEDDRFQFF
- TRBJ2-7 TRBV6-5 CASSYSPSAYEQYF
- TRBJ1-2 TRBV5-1 CASSQTTGNYGYTF
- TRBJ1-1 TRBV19 CASSIGAGTTEAFF
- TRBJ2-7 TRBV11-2 CASSSRVRDEQYF
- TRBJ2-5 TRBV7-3 CASSPNGGRILETQYF
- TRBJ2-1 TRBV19 CASSGIDGNEQFF
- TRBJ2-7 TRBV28 CASSLDRGTYEQYF
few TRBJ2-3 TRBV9 CASSVTSTDTQYF
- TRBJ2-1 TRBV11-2 CASRSYVGGSYNEQFF
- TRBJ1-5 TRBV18 CASSPIGGYQPQHF
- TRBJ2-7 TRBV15 CATSRGMGLEQYF
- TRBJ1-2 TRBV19 CASSIDRGENYGYTF
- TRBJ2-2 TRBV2 CASRPGLAEKGSRAGELFF
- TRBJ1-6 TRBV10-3 CAIRRQGEDSPLHF
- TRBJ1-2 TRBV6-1 CASREFQDGYTF
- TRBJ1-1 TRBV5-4 CASRGANTEAFF
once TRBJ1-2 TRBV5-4 CASRSGTGSGGYTF
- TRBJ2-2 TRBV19 CASSIVRGTNTGELFF
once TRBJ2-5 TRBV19 CASRYSSGTETQYF
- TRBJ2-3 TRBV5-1 CASSLAPGFGTDTQYF
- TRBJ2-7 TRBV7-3 CASSLSGGDHEQYF
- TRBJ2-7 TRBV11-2 CASTPGTASSYEQYF
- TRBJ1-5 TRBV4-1 CASSQDRTGGGVQPQHF
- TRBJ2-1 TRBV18 CASSLPPYGGVRGRNNEQFF
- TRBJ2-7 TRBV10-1 CASSAGQFYEQYF
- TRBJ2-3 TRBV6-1 CASSEMGETGILSDTQYF
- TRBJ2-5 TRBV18 CASSRLAGQETQYF
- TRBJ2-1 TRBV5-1 CASSLVGGGRANEQFF
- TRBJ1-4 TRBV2 CASLMTATGKLFF